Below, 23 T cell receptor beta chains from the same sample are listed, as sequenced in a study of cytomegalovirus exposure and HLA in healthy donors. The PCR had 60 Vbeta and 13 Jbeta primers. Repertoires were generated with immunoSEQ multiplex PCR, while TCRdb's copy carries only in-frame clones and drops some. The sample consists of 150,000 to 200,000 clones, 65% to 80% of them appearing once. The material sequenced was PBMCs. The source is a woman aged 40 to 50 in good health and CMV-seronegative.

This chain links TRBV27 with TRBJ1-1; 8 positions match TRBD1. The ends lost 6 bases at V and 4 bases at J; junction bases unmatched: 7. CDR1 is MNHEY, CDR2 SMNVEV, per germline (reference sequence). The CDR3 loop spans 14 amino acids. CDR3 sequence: CASSQRQGSTEAFF. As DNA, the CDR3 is TGTGCCAGCAGCCAAAGACAGGGGAGCACTGAAGCTTTCTTT.

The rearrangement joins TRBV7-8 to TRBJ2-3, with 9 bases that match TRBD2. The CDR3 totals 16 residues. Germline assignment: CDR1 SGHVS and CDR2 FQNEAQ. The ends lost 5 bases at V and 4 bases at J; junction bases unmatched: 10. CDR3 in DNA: TGTGCCAGCAGCAAAATAGCGGGAGACGGGGCAGATACGCAGTATTTT. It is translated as CASSKIAGDGADTQYF. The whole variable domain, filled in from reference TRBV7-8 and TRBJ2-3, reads GAGVSQSPRYKVAKRGQDVALRCDPISGHVSLFWYQQALGQGPEFLTYFQNEAQLDKSGLPSDRFFAERPEGSVSTLKIQRTQQEDSAVYLCASSKIAGDGADTQYFGPGTRLTVL.

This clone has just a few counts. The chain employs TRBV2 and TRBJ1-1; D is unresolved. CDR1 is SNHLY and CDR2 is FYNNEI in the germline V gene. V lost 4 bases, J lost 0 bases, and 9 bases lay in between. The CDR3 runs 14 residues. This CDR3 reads CASSVYGMNTEAFF. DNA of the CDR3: TGTGCCAGCAGTGTATACGGGATGAACACTGAAGCTTTCTTT.

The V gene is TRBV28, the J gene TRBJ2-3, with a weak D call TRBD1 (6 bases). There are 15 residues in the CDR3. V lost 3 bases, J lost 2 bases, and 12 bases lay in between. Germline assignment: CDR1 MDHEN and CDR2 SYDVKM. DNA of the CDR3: TGTGCCAGCAGTTTTCAACAGGGTTACACAGATACGCAGTATTTT. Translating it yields CASSFQQGYTDTQYF. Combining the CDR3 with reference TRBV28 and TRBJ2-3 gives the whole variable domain DVKVTQSSRYLVKRTGEKVFLECVQDMDHENMFWYRQDPGLGLRLIYFSYDVKMKEKGDIPEGYSVSREKKERFSLILESASTNQTSMYLCASSFQQGYTDTQYFGPGTRLTVL.

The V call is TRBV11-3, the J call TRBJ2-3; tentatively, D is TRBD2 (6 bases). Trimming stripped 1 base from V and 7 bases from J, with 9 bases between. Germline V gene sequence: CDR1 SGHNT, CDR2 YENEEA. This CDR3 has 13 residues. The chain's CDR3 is CASSLVAGNTQYF. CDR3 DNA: TGTGCCAGCAGCTTAGTGGCGGGGAATACGCAGTATTTT.

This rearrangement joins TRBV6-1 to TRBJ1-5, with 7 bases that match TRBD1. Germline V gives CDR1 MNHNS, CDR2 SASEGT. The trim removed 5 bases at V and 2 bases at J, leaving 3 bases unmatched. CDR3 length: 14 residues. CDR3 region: CASSNTGGNQPQHF. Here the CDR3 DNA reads TGTGCCAGCAGTAATACAGGGGGCAATCAGCCCCAGCATTTT.

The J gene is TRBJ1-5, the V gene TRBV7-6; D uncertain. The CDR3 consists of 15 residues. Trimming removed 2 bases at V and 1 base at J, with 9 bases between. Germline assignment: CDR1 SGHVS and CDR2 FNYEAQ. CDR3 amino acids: CASSLNPSSNQPQHF. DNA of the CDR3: TGTGCCAGCAGCTTAAATCCAAGCAGCAATCAGCCCCAGCATTTT.

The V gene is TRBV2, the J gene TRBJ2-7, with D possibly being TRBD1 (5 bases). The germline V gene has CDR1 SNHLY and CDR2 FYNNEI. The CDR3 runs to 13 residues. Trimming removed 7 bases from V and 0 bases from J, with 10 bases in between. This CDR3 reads CASIDSSSYEQYF. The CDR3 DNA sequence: TGTGCCAGCATCGACAGTAGCTCCTACGAGCAGTACTTC.

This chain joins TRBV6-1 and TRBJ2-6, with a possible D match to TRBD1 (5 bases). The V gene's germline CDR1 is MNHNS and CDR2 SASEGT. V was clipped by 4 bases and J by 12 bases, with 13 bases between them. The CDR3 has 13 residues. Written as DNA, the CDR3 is TGTGCCAGCAGTGGCAGGGCCCTCCGCGTCCTGACTTTC. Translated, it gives CASSGRALRVLTF.

CDR3 sequence (DNA): TGCGCCAGCAGCAGGCGCAGTCAGGGGGAGACCCAGTACTTC. This encodes CASSRRSQGETQYF. The V call is TRBV5-1, the J call TRBJ2-5; tentative D call: TRBD1 (6 bases). The germline CDR1 and CDR2 sequences are SGHRS and YFSETQ. V was trimmed by 4 bases and J by 5 bases, leaving 15 bases between them. CDR3 length: 14 residues.

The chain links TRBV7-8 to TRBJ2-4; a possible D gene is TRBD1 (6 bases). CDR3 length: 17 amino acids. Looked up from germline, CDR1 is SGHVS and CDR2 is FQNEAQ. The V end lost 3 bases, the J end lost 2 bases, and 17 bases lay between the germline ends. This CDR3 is CASSLAPYRVPKNIQYF. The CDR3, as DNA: TGTGCCAGCAGCTTGGCCCCATACAGGGTCCCCAAAAACATTCAGTACTTC. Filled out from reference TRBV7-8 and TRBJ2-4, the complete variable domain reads GAGVSQSPRYKVAKRGQDVALRCDPISGHVSLFWYQQALGQGPEFLTYFQNEAQLDKSGLPSDRFFAERPEGSVSTLKIQRTQQEDSAVYLCASSLAPYRVPKNIQYFGAGTRLSVL.

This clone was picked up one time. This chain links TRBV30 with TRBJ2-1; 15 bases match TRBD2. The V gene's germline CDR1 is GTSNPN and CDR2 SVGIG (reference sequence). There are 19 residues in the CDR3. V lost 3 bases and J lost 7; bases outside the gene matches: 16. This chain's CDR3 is CAWSLFTPRTSGGGNEQFF. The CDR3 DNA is TGTGCCTGGAGCCTATTTACCCCCCGGACTAGCGGGGGGGGTAATGAGCAGTTCTTC.

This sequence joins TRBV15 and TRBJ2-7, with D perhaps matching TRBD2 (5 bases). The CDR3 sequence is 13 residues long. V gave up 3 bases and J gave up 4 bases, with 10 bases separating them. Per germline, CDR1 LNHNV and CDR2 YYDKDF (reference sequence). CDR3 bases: TGTGCCACCAGCAGGGTTAGCGTTTACGAGCAGTACTTC. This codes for CATSRVSVYEQYF.

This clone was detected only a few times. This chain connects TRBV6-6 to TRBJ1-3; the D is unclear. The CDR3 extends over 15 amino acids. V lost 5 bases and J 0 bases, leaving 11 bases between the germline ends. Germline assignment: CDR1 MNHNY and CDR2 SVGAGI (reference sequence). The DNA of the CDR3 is TGTGCCAGCAGTATCTCTGGAGACTCTGGAAACACCATATATTTT. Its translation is CASSISGDSGNTIYF.

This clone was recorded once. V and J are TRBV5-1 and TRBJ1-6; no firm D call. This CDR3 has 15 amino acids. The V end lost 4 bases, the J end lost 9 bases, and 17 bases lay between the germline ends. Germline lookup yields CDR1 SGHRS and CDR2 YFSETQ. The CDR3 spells CASSTVAGGGSPLHF. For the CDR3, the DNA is TGCGCCAGCAGCACCGTGGCGGGTGGAGGTTCACCCCTCCACTTT.

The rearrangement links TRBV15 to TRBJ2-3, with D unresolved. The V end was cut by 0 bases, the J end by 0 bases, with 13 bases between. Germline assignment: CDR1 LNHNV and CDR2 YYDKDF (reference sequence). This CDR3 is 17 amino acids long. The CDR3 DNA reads TGTGCCACCAGCAGAGATCGCGCAGCGATTAGCACAGATACGCAGTATTTT. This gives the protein CATSRDRAAISTDTQYF.

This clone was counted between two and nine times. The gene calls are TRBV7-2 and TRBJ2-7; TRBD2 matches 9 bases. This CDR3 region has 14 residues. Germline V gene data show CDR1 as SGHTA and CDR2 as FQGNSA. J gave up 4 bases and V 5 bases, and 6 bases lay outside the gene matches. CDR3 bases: TGTGCCAGCAGCCTAACAGCGGGAGGTTACGAGCAGTACTTC. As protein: CASSLTAGGYEQYF. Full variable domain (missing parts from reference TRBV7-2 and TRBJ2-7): GAGVSQSPSNKVTEKGKDVELRCDPISGHTALYWYRQSLGQGLEFLIYFQGNSAPDKSGLPSDRFSAERTGGSVSTLTIQRTQQEDSAVYLCASSLTAGGYEQYFGPGTRLTVT.

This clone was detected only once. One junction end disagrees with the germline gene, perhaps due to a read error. CDR3 DNA: TGTGCCAGCAGTTACTCGGGTCCCGCAACTAATGAAAAACTGGTTTTT. Protein: CASSYSGPATNEKLVF. This chain links TRBV6-5 with TRBJ1-4, with D unclear. Germline V gene data show CDR1 as MNHEY and CDR2 as SVGAGI. This CDR3 contains 16 residues.

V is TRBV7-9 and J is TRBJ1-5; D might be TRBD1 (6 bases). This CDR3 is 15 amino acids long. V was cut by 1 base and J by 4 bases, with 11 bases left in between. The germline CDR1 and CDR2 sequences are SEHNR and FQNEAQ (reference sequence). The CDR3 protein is CASSLERQGNQPQHF. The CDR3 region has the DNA TGTGCCAGCAGCTTAGAAAGGCAGGGGAATCAGCCCCAGCATTTT.

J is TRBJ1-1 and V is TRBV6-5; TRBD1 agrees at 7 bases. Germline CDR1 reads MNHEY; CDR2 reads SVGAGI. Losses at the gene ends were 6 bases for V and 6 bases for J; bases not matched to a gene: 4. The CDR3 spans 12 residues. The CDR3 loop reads CASRLQGAEAFF. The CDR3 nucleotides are TGTGCCAGCAGGTTGCAGGGGGCTGAAGCTTTCTTT.

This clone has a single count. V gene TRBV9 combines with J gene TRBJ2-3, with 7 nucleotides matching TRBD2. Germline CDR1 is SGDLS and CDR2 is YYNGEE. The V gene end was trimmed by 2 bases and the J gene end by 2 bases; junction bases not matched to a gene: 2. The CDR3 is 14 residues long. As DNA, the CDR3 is TGTGCCAGCAGCGTGGGGGGGGACACAGATACGCAGTATTTT. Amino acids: CASSVGGDTDTQYF. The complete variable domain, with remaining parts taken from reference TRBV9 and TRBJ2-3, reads DSGVTQTPKHLITATGQRVTLRCSPRSGDLSVYWYQQSLDQGLQFLIQYYNGEERAKGNILERFSAQQFPDLHSELNLSSLELGDSALYFCASSVGGDTDTQYFGPGTRLTVL.

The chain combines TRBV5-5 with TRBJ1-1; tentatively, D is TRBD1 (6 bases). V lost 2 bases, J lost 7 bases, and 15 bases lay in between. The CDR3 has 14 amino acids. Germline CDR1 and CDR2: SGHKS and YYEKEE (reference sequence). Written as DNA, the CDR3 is TGTGCCAGCAGCTTTGGGGGCGCGGCTGGTGAAGCTTTCTTT. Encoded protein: CASSFGGAAGEAFF.

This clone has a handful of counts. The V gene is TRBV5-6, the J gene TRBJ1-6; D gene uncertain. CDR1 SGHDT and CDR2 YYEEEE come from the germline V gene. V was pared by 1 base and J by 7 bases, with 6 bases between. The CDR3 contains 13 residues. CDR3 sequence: CASSLRGNSPLHF. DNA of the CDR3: TGTGCCAGCAGCTTGCGGGGAAATTCACCCCTCCACTTT. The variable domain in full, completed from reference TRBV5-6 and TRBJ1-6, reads DAGVTQSPTHLIKTRGQQVTLRCSPKSGHDTVSWYQQALGQGPQFIFQYYEEEERQRGNFPDRFSGHQFPNYSSELNVNALLLGDSALYLCASSLRGNSPLHFGNGTRLTVT.